The present TCR beta chain was sequenced within a study of long-term antiretroviral therapy in people with HIV. Broader study findings: ART adherence, viral resistance and therapy changes went undocumented.

Points on this clone: The antigen is unknown.

Germline-derived CDR1 and CDR2 are MDHEN and SYDVKM. This CDR3 has 22 amino acids. J was trimmed by 2 bases and V by 4 bases; bases with no gene match: 25. The assay used was immunoSEQ (version v3.0), run at survey level. TCRdb's copy holds only in-frame clones and misses some; the assay was immunoSEQ multiplex PCR. The table records 24,000 or so clones, 86% of them present only once. The chain couples TRBV28 to TRBJ2-2, with 7 bases that match TRBD1. The sample here was unsorted PBMCs, taken 1.9 years after starting antiretroviral therapy. This TCR was sampled from a woman aged 25 to 39 with HIV. In nucleotides, the CDR3 is TGTGCCAGCAGTTACCCGGACCCTAAAAGGACAGGCAGGGCGTCTAACACCGGGGAGCTGTTTTTT. It is translated as CASSYPDPKRTGRASNTGELFF.